A selection of T cell receptor beta chains follows, all from one sample in a study of T-cell reconstitution after alpha-beta-depleted transplantation in children. TCRdb reanalysed the PCR reads using MiXCR and keeps one entry per CDR3 protein. Here the sample spans a few hundred thousand distinct CDR3 sequences, roughly 13% being singletons. The specimen was PBMCs, mostly from graft donor cells, collected 360 days after TCRalphabeta/CD19-depleted stem cell transplant. The receptors originated from a male patient under 18 who had a stem cell transplant for acute myeloid leukemia, so the T cells may come from the graft donor. Both conserved end residues are part of each CDR3. Clone size is given for some rows only: seen once, a few or many times, or a class if the clone is expanded.

clone size	V gene	J gene	CDR3 protein
NA	TRBV7-2	TRBJ2-5	CASSPLRGYQETQYF
few	TRBV4-2	TRBJ2-4	CASSQETDRKLAKNIQYF
few	TRBV6-2/TRBV6-3	TRBJ2-4	CASSSRSGLAKLAKNIQYF
many	TRBV7-8	TRBJ1-5	CASSLAVTVNQPQHF
few	TRBV27	TRBJ2-1	CASSLGTSGRGQFF
many	TRBV10-3	TRBJ2-2	CAISEMDAGLNPGELFF
few	TRBV4-3	TRBJ1-1	CASSRGGRPLFF
few	TRBV20-1	TRBJ2-5	CSAGGGPGVETQYF
NA	TRBV29-1	TRBJ2-1	CSVEGASGSEGLSFF
few	TRBV29-1	TRBJ1-2	CSLMTGLGYTF
NA	TRBV6-6	TRBJ2-5	CASSYGTVETQYF
few	TRBV12-3/TRBV12-4	TRBJ2-1	CASSGLAGRYNEQFF
NA	TRBV24-1	TRBJ2-7	CATSDRYRGLGDEQYF
few	TRBV12-3/TRBV12-4	TRBJ2-5	CASRPGTSEETQYF
NA	TRBV30	TRBJ1-5	CAWSVGGSGNQPQHF
NA	TRBV7-2	TRBJ2-3	CASSPAGHGVDTQYF
few	TRBV7-8	TRBJ1-5	CASSSLGGIRNQPQHF
few	TRBV2	TRBJ2-2	CASSGLPNTGELFF
NA	TRBV28	TRBJ2-5	CASSSRQGPWETQYF
NA	TRBV9	TRBJ2-1	CASTRSGTGGNEQFF
NA	TRBV11-2	TRBJ2-7	CASSRMGSEQYF
many	TRBV20-1	TRBJ2-7	CSARDPRGDYEQYF